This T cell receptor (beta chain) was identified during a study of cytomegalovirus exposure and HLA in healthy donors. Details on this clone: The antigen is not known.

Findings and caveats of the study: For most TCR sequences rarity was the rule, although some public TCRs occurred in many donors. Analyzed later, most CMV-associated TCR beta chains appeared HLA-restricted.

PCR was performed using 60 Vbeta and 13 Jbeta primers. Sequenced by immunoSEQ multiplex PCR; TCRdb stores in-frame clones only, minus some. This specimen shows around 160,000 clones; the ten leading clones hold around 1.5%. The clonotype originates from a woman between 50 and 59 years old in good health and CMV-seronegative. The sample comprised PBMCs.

Here the CDR3 reads CASSRPGTVSNTEAFF. CDR3 DNA: TGTGCCAGCTCACGGCCCGGGACAGTCTCGAACACTGAAGCTTTCTTT. This chain joins TRBV18 and TRBJ1-1; 7 bases are a match to TRBD1. The CDR3 length is 16 residues. Germline V lookup: CDR1 KGHSH, CDR2 LQKENI. The junction had 9 bases not matched to a gene; V was cut back by 4 bases and J by 1 base. Combining the CDR3 with reference TRBV18 and TRBJ1-1 gives the whole variable domain NAGVMQNPRHLVRRRGQEARLRCSPMKGHSHVYWYRQLPEEGLKFMVYLQKENIIDESGMPKERFSAEFPKEGPSILRIQQVVRGDSAAYFCASSRPGTVSNTEAFFGQGTRLTVV.